This T cell receptor beta chain was identified during a study of T cells in localized non-small cell lung cancer. Study outcomes and limitations: Detection in adjacent lung was observed for a median 57 of the top 100 tumor clones. The study found T cell clonality highest in uninvolved adjacent lung, above tumor. Longer overall survival associated with higher blood T cell density; shorter survival with higher adjacent-lung clonality. The tumor had only one region sequenced, so heterogeneity remains possible.

Some clones are missing from TCRdb's copy, which holds only in-frame ones; the method was immunoSEQ multiplex PCR. The repertoire holds around 40,000 clones, with around 87% as singletons. About this clone itself: Its antigen is unknown.

The sequencing here drew on peripheral blood, taken before any cancer treatment. This TCR was recovered from a man between 35 and 75 years old with stage I lung adenocarcinoma.

In DNA, the CDR3 is TGCGCCAGCAGCCAAGAAGGTCGCGGGGGGCGCCGGGCCTATGGCTACACCTTC. Translated, it gives CASSQEGRGGRRAYGYTF. This sequence joins TRBV4-1 and TRBJ1-2; a possible D gene is TRBD1 (6 bases). CDR1 and CDR2 from the germline V gene are MGHRA and YSYEKL. Trimming left V 0 bases short and J 4 bases short, with 21 bases between. This CDR3 is 18 amino acids long.